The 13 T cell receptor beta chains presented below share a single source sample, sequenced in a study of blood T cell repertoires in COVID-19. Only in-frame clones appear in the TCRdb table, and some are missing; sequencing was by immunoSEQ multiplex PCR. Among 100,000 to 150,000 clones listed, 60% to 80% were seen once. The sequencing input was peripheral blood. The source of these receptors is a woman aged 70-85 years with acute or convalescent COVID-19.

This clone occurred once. The CDR3 sequence: CASSRFRDTQYF. CDR3 nucleotides: TGTGCCAGCAGCCGGTTCAGAGATACGCAGTATTTT. The chain employs TRBV7-8 and TRBJ2-3; unclear D gene. The CDR3 length is 12 residues. V shed 5 bases and J shed 5 bases, with 8 bases lying between them. The germline gives CDR1 SGHVS, CDR2 FQNEAQ.

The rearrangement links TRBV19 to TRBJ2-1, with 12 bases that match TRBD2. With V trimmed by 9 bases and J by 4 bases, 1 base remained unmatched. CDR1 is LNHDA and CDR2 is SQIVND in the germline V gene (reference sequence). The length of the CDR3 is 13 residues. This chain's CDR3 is CASGTSGYNEQFF. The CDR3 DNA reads TGTGCCAGCGGGACTAGCGGGTACAATGAGCAGTTCTTC.

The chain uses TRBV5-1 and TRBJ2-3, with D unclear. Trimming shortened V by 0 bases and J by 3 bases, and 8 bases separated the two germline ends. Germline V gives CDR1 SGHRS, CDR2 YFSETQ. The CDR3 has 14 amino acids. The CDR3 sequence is CASSLDPGTDTQYF. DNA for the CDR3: TGCGCCAGCAGCTTGGATCCCGGGACAGATACGCAGTATTTT. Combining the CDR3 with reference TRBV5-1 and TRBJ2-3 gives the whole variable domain KAGVTQTPRYLIKTRGQQVTLSCSPISGHRSVSWYQQTPGQGLQFLFEYFSETQRNKGNFPGRFSGRQFSNSRSEMNVSTLELGDSALYLCASSLDPGTDTQYFGPGTRLTVL.

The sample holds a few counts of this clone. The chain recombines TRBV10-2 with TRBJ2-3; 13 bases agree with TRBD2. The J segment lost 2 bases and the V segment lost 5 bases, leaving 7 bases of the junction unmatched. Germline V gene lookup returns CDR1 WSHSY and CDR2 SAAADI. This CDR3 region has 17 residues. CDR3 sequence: CASSSTGTSGATDTQYF. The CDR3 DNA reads TGCGCCAGCAGTTCGACCGGGACTAGCGGGGCCACAGATACGCAGTATTTT.

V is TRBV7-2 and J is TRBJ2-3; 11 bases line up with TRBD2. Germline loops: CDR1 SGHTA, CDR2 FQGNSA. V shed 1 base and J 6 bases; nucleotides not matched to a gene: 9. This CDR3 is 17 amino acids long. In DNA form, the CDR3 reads TGTGCCAGCAGCTTAGGACTAGCGGGGTTCGATGGTGATACGCAGTATTTT. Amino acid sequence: CASSLGLAGFDGDTQYF.

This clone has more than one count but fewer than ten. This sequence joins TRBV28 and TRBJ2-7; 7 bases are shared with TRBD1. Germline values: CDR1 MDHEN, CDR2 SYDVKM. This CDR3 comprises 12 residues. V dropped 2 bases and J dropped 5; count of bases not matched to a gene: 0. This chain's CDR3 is CASSLRGHEQYF. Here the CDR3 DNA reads TGTGCCAGCAGTTTAAGGGGGCACGAGCAGTACTTC.

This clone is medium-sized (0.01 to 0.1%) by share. The CDR3 region is CASSQEGVASGFTDTQYF. The CDR3 coding sequence is TGTGCCAGCAGCCAAGAGGGGGTGGCTAGCGGATTCACAGATACGCAGTATTTT. The chain employs TRBV3-1 (or the pseudogene TRBV3-2) and TRBJ2-3, with 7 bases aligning to TRBD2. The CDR3 length is 18 residues. The trim removed 0 bases at V and 2 bases at J, leaving 11 bases unmatched. Germline values: CDR1 LGHDT, CDR2 YNNKEL (reference sequence).

Written as DNA, the CDR3 is TGTGCCAGCAGCTTATGGGGGCGGGGGACTGAAGCTTTCTTT. This translates into CASSLWGRGTEAFF. The V call is TRBV7-8, the J call TRBJ1-1; a weak D match, TRBD1 (6 bases). The V gene's germline CDR1 is SGHVS and CDR2 FQNEAQ. V was shortened by 2 bases and J by 5 bases, with 12 bases between the two germline ends. The CDR3 contains 14 residues.

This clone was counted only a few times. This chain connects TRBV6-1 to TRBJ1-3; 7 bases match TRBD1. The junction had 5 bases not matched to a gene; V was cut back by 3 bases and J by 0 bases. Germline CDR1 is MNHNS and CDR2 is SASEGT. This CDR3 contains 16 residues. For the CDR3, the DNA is TGTGCCAGCAGTGACCGACAGGGCTTCTCTGGAAACACCATATATTTT. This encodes CASSDRQGFSGNTIYF.

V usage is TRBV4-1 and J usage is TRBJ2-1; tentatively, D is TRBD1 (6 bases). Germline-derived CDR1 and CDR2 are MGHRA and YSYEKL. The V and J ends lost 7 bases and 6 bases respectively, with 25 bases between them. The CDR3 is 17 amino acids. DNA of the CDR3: TGCGCCAGCACCACACGCTCCAGGGGCGGTAACAGCAATGAGCAGTTCTTC. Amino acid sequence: CASTTRSRGGNSNEQFF.

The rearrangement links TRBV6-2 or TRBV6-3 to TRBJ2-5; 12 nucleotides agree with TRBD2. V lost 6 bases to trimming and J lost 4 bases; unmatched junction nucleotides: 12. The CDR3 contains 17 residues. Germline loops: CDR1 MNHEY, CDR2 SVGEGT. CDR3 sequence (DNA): TGTGCCAGCAGCCTTTTTATGACTAGCGGGGGCCGAGAGACCCAGTACTTC. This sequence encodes CASSLFMTSGGRETQYF.

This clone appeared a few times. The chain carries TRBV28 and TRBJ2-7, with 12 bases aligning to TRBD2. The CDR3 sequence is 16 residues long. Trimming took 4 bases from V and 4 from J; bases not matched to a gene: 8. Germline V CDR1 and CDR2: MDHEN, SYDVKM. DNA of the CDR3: TGTGCCAGCAGTTCCCCTAGCGGGAGGGCCAGTTACGAGCAGTACTTC. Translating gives CASSSPSGRASYEQYF.

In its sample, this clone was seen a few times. The CDR3 coding sequence is TGTGCCAGCAGTTCGGACAGGCTGGAAAAACTGTTTTTT. This gives the protein CASSSDRLEKLFF. This chain joins TRBV12-3 or TRBV12-4 and TRBJ1-4, with TRBD1 identical over 7 bases. The V gene end was trimmed by 4 bases and the J gene end by 8 bases; junction bases not matched to a gene: 4. The CDR3 has 13 residues.